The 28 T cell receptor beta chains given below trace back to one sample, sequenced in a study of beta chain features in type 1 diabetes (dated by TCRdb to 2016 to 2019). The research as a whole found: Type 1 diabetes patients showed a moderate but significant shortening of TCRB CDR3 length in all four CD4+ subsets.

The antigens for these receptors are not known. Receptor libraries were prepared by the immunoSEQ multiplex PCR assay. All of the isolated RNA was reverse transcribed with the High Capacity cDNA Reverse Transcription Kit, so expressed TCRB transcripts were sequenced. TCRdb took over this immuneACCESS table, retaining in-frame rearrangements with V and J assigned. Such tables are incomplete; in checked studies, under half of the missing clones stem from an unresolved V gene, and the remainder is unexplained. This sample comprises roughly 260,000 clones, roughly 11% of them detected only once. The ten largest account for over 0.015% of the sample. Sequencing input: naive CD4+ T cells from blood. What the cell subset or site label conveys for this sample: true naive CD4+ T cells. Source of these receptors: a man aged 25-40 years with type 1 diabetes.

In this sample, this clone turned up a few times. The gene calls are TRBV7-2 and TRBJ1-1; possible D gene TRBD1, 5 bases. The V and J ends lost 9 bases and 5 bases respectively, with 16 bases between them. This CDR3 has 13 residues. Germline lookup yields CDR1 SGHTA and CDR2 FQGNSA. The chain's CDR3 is CASQRGVRTEAFF. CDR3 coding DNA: TGTGCCAGTCAGCGGGGCGTACGGACTGAAGCTTTCTTT.

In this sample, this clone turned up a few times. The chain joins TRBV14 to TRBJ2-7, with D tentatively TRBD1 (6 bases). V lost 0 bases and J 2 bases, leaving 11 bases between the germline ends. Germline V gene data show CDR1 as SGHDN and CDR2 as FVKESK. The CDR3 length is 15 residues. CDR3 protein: CASSQDRKGAYEQYF. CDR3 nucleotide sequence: TGTGCCAGCAGCCAAGATCGAAAGGGGGCCTACGAGCAGTACTTC.

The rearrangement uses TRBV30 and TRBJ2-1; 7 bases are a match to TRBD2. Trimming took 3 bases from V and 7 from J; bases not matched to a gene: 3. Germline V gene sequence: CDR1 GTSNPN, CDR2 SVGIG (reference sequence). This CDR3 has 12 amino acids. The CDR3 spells CAWSGGRNEQFF. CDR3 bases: TGTGCCTGGAGCGGGGGGAGGAATGAGCAGTTCTTC. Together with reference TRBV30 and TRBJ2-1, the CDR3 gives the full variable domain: SQTIHQWPATLVQPVGSPLSLECTVEGTSNPNLYWYRQAAGRGLQLLFYSVGIGQISSEVPQNLSASRPQDRQFILSSKKLLLSDSGFYLCAWSGGRNEQFFGPGTRLTVL.

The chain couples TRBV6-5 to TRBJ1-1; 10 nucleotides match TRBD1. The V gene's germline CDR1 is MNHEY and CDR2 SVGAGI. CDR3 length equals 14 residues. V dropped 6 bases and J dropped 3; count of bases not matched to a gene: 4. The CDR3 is CASSLGTGDTEAFF. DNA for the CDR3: TGTGCCAGCAGCCTTGGGACAGGGGACACTGAAGCTTTCTTT.

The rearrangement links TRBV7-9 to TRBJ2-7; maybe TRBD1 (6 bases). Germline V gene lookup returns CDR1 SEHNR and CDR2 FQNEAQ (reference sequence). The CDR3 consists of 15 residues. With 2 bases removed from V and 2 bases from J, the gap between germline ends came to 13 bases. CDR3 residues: CASSLPPTGPYEQYF. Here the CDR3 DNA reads TGTGCCAGCAGCTTACCCCCCACAGGGCCCTACGAGCAGTACTTC.

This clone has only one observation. The CDR3 region is CASSPDSANTEAFF. The CDR3, as DNA: TGTGCCAGCTCGCCGGACAGCGCGAACACTGAAGCTTTCTTT. The chain employs TRBV18 and TRBJ1-1, with D possibly being TRBD1 (6 bases). CDR3 length equals 14 residues. Trimming left V 6 bases short and J 1 base short, with 12 bases between. The germline CDR1 and CDR2 sequences are KGHSH and LQKENI.

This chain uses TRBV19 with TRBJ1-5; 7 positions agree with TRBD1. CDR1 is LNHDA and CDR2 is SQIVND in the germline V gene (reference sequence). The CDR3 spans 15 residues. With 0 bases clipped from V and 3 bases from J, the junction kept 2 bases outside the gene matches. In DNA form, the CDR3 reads TGTGCCAGTAGTATAGAGGGGACAGACAATCAGCCCCAGCATTTT. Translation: CASSIEGTDNQPQHF.

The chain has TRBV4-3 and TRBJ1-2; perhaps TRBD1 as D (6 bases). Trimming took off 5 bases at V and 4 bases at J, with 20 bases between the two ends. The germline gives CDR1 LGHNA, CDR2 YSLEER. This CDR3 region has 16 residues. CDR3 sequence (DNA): TGCGCCAGCAGCTTTGACCCAACGAGGGGGATCTATGGCTACACCTTC. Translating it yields CASSFDPTRGIYGYTF.

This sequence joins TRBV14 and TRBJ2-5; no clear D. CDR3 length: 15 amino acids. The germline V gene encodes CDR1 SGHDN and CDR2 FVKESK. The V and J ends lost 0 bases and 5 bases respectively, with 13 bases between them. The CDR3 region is CASSQDTARLETQYF. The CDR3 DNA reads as TGTGCCAGCAGCCAAGATACGGCTCGACTGGAGACCCAGTACTTC.

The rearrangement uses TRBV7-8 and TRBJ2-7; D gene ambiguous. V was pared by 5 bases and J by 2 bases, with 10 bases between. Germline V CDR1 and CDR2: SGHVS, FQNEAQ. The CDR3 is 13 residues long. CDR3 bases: TGTGCCAGCAGCCTACGCCTCCCCTACGAGCAGTACTTC. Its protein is CASSLRLPYEQYF.

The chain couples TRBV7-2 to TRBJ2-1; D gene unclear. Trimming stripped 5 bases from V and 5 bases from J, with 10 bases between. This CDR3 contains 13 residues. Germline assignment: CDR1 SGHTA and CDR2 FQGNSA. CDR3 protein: CASSRPENNEQFF. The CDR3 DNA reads TGTGCCAGCAGCCGCCCAGAAAACAATGAGCAGTTCTTC. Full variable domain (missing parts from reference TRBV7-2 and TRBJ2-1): GAGVSQSPSNKVTEKGKDVELRCDPISGHTALYWYRQSLGQGLEFLIYFQGNSAPDKSGLPSDRFSAERTGGSVSTLTIQRTQQEDSAVYLCASSRPENNEQFFGPGTRLTVL.

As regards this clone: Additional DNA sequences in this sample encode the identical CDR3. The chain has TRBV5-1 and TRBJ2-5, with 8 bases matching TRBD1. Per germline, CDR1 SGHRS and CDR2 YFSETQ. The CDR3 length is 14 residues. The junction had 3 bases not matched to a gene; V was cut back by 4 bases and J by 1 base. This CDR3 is CASSAGTGQETQYF. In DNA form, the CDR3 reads TGCGCCAGCAGCGCGGGGACAGGCCAAGAGACCCAGTACTTC. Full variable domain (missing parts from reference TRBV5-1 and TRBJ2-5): KAGVTQTPRYLIKTRGQQVTLSCSPISGHRSVSWYQQTPGQGLQFLFEYFSETQRNKGNFPGRFSGRQFSNSRSEMNVSTLELGDSALYLCASSAGTGQETQYFGPGTRLLVL.

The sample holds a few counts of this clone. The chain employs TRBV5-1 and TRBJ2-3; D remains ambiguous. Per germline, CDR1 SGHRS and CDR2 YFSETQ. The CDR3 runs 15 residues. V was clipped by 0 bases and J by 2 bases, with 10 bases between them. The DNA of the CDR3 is TGCGCCAGCAGCTTGGTATCCGAGTCCACAGATACGCAGTATTTT. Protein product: CASSLVSESTDTQYF.

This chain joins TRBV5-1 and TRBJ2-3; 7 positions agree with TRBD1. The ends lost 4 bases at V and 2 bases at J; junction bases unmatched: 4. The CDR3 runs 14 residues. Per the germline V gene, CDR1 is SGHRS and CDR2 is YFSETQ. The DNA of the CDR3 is TGCGCCAGCAGCGGGGACAGACTCACAGATACGCAGTATTTT. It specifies CASSGDRLTDTQYF.

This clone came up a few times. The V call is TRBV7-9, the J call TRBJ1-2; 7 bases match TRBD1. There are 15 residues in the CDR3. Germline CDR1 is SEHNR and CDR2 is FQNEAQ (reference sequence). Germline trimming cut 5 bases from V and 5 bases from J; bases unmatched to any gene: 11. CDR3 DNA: TGTGCCAGCAGCGTATACCGGGACAGCCCTTATGGCTACACCTTC. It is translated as CASSVYRDSPYGYTF.

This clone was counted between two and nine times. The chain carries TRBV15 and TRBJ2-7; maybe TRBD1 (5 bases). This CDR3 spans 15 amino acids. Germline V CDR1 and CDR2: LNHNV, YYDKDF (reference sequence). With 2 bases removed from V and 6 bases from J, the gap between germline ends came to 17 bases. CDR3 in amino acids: CATSRPSDRVGEQYF. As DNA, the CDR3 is TGTGCCACCAGCAGACCGTCTGACAGAGTCGGCGAGCAGTACTTC. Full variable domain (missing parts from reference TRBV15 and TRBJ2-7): DAMVIQNPRYQVTQFGKPVTLSCSQTLNHNVMYWYQQKSSQAPKLLFHYYDKDFNNEADTPDNFQSRRPNTSFCFLDIRSPGLGDTAMYLCATSRPSDRVGEQYFGPGTRLTVT.

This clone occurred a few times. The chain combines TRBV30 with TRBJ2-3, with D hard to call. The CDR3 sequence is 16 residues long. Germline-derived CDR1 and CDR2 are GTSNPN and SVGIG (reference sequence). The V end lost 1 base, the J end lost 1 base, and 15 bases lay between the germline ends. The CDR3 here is CAWSALPGWGTDTQYF. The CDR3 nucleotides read TGTGCCTGGAGTGCCCTTCCGGGTTGGGGCACAGATACGCAGTATTTT.

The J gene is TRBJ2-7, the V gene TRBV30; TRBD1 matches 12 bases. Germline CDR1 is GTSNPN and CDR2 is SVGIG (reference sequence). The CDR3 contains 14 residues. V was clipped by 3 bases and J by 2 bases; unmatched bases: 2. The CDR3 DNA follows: TGTGCCTGGAGAGGGGACAGGGGGCCCTACGAGCAGTACTTC. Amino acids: CAWRGDRGPYEQYF.

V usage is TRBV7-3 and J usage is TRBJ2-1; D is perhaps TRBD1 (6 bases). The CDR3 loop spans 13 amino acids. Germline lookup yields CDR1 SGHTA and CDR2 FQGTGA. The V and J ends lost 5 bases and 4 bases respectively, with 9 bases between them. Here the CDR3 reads CASSRDNYNEQFF. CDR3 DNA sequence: TGTGCCAGCAGCCGGGACAATTACAATGAGCAGTTCTTC.

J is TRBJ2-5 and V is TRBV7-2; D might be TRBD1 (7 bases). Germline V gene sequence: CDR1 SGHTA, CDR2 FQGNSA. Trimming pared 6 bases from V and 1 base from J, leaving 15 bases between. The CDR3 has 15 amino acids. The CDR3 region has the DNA TGTGCCAGCAGTCGCCGACAGGGAGGCCAAGAGACCCAGTACTTC. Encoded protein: CASSRRQGGQETQYF.

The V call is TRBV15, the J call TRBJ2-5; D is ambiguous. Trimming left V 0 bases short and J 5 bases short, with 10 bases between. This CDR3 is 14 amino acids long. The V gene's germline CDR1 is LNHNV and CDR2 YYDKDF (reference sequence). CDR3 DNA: TGTGCCACCAGCAGAGATAACGGTTGGGAGACCCAGTACTTC. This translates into CATSRDNGWETQYF.

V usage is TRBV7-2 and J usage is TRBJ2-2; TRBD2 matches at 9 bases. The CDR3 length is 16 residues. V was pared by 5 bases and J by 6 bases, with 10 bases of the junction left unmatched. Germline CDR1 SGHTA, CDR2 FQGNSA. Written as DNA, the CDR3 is TGTGCCAGCAGCCCCACCCAGCGGGGGGTATCCGGGGAGCTGTTTTTT. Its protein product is CASSPTQRGVSGELFF. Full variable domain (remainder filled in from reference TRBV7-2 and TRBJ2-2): GAGVSQSPSNKVTEKGKDVELRCDPISGHTALYWYRQSLGQGLEFLIYFQGNSAPDKSGLPSDRFSAERTGGSVSTLTIQRTQQEDSAVYLCASSPTQRGVSGELFFGEGSRLTVL.

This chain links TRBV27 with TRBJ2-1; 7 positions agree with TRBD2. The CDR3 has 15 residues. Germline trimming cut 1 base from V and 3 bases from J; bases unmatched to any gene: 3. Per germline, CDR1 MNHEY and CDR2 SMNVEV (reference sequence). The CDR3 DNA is TGTGCCAGCAGTTTATTGGGGGGGTTCTACAATGAGCAGTTCTTC. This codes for CASSLLGGFYNEQFF.

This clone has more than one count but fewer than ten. The CDR3 spells CASSLLWTGFQTQYF. The CDR3 DNA follows: TGTGCCAGCAGCTTACTTTGGACAGGGTTTCAGACCCAGTACTTC. This chain connects TRBV7-9 to TRBJ2-5; 8 positions match TRBD1. The trim removed 2 bases at V and 6 bases at J, leaving 8 bases unmatched. Germline V gene data show CDR1 as SEHNR and CDR2 as FQNEAQ (reference sequence). The CDR3 contains 15 residues.

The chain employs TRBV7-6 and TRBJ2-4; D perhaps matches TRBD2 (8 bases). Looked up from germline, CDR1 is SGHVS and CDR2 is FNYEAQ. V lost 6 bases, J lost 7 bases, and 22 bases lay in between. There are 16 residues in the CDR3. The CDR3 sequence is CASSPAGAGGSNIQYF. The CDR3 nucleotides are TGTGCCAGCAGTCCAGCGGGGGCAGGGGGTTCGAACATTCAGTACTTC.

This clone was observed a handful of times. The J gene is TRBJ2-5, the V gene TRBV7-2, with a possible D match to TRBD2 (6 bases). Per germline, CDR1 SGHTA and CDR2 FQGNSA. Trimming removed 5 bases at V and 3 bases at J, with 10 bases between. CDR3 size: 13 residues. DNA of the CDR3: TGTGCCAGCAGCCCGAGACTAGAAGAGACCCAGTACTTC. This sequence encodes CASSPRLEETQYF.

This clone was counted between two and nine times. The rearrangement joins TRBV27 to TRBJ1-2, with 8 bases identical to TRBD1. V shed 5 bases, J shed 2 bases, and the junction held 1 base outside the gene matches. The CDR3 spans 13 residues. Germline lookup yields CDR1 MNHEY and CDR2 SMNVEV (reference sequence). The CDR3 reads CASSRQGNYGYTF. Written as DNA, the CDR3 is TGTGCCAGCAGTCGACAGGGGAACTATGGCTACACCTTC.

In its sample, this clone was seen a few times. The CDR3 sequence: CASTGNTDTQYF. The CDR3 DNA sequence: TGTGCCAGCACAGGGAACACAGATACGCAGTATTTT. This chain links TRBV6-6 with TRBJ2-3, with D maybe TRBD1 (5 bases). The V gene lost 7 bases and the J gene lost 2 bases, with 7 bases spanning the gap. CDR1 and CDR2 from the germline V gene are MNHNY and SVGAGI (reference sequence). The CDR3 extends over 12 amino acids.